This is a list of T cell receptor beta chains from one sample in a study of Ad26.COV2.S vaccination and SARS-CoV-2 variants. The repertoire was sequenced with immunoSEQ multiplex PCR; TCRdb's copy has only in-frame clones and lacks some. The table includes roughly 420,000 clones, roughly 90% detected once. The sample consisted of peripheral blood, taken in a trial of Ad26.COV2.S vaccine versus placebo. Receptor source: a person aged 18-60 years who received the Ad26.COV2.S COVID-19 vaccine or a placebo. Each CDR3 is given with its conserved first and last residue. D genes are given only for firm matches. Some rows mark clone size as missing; the rest say once, few, many or name a class of expanded clone.

NA	NA	TRBJ2-2	TRBV5-5	CASSLALGGGTGELFF	TGTGCCAGCAGCTTGGCACTCGGGGGAGGCACCGGGGAGCTGTTTTTT
NA	TRBD1	TRBJ2-2	TRBV7-9	CASRPRDRGQNTGELFF	TGTGCCAGCAGACCCCGGGACAGGGGGCAGAACACCGGGGAGCTGTTTTTT
NA	NA	TRBJ2-2	TRBV10-1	CASSETYTGELFF	TGCGCCAGCAGTGAGACATACACCGGGGAGCTGTTTTTT
NA	NA	TRBJ1-2	TRBV6-2/TRBV6-3	CASSYLTGGGYGYTF	TGTGCCAGCAGTTACCTGACAGGTGGAGGCTATGGCTACACCTTC
NA	NA	TRBJ1-1	TRBV6-1	CASSEAGAVNTEAFF	TGTGCCAGCAGTGAAGCCGGGGCAGTGAACACTGAAGCTTTCTTT
NA	NA	TRBJ2-3	TRBV5-4	CASSLGRTQDADTQYF	TGTGCCAGCAGCCTTGGCCGGACGCAAGACGCAGATACGCAGTATTTT
few	NA	TRBJ2-1	TRBV7-9	CASSGGDRSYNEQFF	TGTGCCAGCTCAGGAGGGGACAGATCCTACAATGAGCAGTTCTTC
NA	NA	TRBJ1-1	TRBV6-1	CASSEPGTTEAFF	TGTGCCAGCAGTGAACCCGGGACTACTGAAGCTTTCTTT
NA	TRBD2	TRBJ2-3	TRBV5-1	CASSLVGGSDTQYF	TGCGCCAGCAGCTTGGTGGGGGGGTCGGATACGCAGTATTTT
NA	NA	TRBJ2-1	TRBV28	CASRAQGSYNEQFF	TGTGCCAGCAGGGCACAGGGTTCCTACAATGAGCAGTTCTTC
once	NA	TRBJ2-3	TRBV7-9	CATTTGGSTDTQYF	TGTGCCACCACGACCGGGGGCAGCACAGATACGCAGTATTTT
NA	NA	TRBJ2-5	TRBV25-1	CASRFTGRETQYF	TGTGCCAGCAGGTTTACAGGGAGGGAGACCCAGTACTTC
NA	TRBD1	TRBJ1-5	TRBV27	CASSAGTGGSQPQHF	TGTGCCAGCAGTGCCGGGACAGGGGGCAGTCAGCCCCAGCATTTT
NA	NA	TRBJ2-5	TRBV3-1/TRBV3-2	CASRAGRGELSGETQYF	TGTGCCAGCAGGGCCGGCCGGGGAGAGCTCTCAGGGGAGACCCAGTACTTC
NA	NA	TRBJ2-2	TRBV27	CASRHVGTNTGELFF	TGTGCCAGCAGGCATGTGGGGACGAACACCGGGGAGCTGTTTTTT
NA	NA	TRBJ2-7	TRBV7-2	CASSLVQGSYEQYF	TGTGCCAGCAGCCTCGTTCAGGGCTCCTACGAGCAGTACTTC
few	TRBD1	TRBJ1-3	TRBV28	CASSPSTGGLGNTIYF	TGTGCCAGCAGCCCCAGCACAGGGGGCCTTGGAAACACCATATATTTT
NA	TRBD1	TRBJ2-1	TRBV6-1	CASSERTGGSNEQFF	TGTGCCAGCAGTGAACGGACAGGGGGCTCCAATGAGCAGTTCTTC
once	TRBD1	TRBJ1-2	TRBV5-4	CASSTTGANNGYTF	TGTGCCAGCAGCACCACAGGGGCCAACAATGGCTACACCTTC
NA	NA	TRBJ1-1	TRBV7-8	CASSLFQGSNTEAFF	TGTGCCAGCAGCTTATTCCAGGGGTCGAACACTGAAGCTTTCTTT
NA	TRBD1	TRBJ1-5	TRBV13	CASSPGTGGNSNQPQHF	TGTGCCAGCAGTCCCGGGACAGGGGGGAATAGCAATCAGCCCCAGCATTTT
NA	NA	TRBJ2-7	TRBV7-9	CASSWGSSYEQYF	TGTGCCAGCAGCTGGGGCAGTTCCTACGAGCAGTACTTC
NA	NA	TRBJ1-6	TRBV6-5	CASSYSMSAYNSPLHF	TGTGCCAGCAGTTACTCGATGAGCGCCTATAATTCACCCCTCCACTTT
NA	NA	TRBJ2-7	TRBV12-3/TRBV12-4	CASSPSFYEQYF	TGTGCCAGCAGTCCATCCTTCTACGAGCAGTACTTC
NA	NA	TRBJ2-7	TRBV5-1	CASSSGTLGHEQYF	TGCGCCAGCAGCTCCGGGACTCTCGGGCACGAGCAGTACTTC
once	TRBD1	TRBJ2-7	TRBV2	CASRKESGGHSYEQYF	TGTGCCAGCAGGAAAGAATCAGGGGGCCACTCCTACGAGCAGTACTTC
NA	NA	TRBJ2-5	TRBV9	CASSVAGGPPQETQYF	TGTGCCAGCAGCGTAGCTGGAGGGCCCCCCCAAGAGACCCAGTACTTC
NA	NA	TRBJ1-1	TRBV19	CASSMRGWMNTEAFF	TGTGCCAGTAGTATGCGGGGCTGGATGAACACTGAAGCTTTCTTT
NA	TRBD1	TRBJ2-7	TRBV7-3	CASSLTGTGVDEQYF	TGTGCCAGCAGCTTAACCGGGACAGGGGTGGACGAGCAGTACTTC
NA	TRBD1	TRBJ2-7	TRBV13	CASVAGTGGSYEQYF	TGTGCCAGCGTCGCCGGGACAGGGGGCTCCTACGAGCAGTACTTC
NA	NA	TRBJ2-5	TRBV7-2	CASSLEAGWGQETQYF	TGTGCCAGCAGCTTAGAGGCGGGTTGGGGACAAGAGACCCAGTACTTC
NA	TRBD1	TRBJ2-7	TRBV10-3	CAISADRELDEQYF	TGTGCCATCAGTGCGGACAGGGAATTGGACGAGCAGTACTTC
once	TRBD1	TRBJ2-6	TRBV5-1	CASSFDRDRANVLTF	TGCGCCAGCAGCTTTGACAGGGATAGGGCCAACGTCCTGACTTTC
NA	NA	TRBJ2-7	TRBV6-5	CASQVGLTSYEQYF	TGTGCCAGCCAGGTAGGGCTTACCTCCTACGAGCAGTACTTC
NA	NA	TRBJ2-7	TRBV15	CATSRDRASYEQYF	TGTGCCACCAGCAGAGACAGGGCTTCCTACGAGCAGTACTTC